A selection of T cell receptor beta chains follows, all from one sample in a study of early stage breast cancer tumors. Profiled with immunoSEQ multiplex PCR; TCRdb holds only in-frame clones, not every one. The data show about 72,000 clones, roughly 84% seen once. The sample taken for sequencing was blood. These receptors were taken from a person aged 55 to 75 with breast cancer. Each CDR3 is given without its conserved first and last residue. The size field is filled for only some rows; it gives once, few, many or a size class.

>.|TRBV7-3
ASSLGDSLDTDTQY
>.|TRBV7-9
ASSSVTGGSYNSPLH
>.|TRBV30
AWSVRGRQQY
>.|TRBV28
ASSLDREGVYEKLF
>.|TRBV29-1
SDTGAGVPDTQY
>.|TRBV10-2
ASSPRGGGYT
>.|TRBV6-1
ASSGQLVGETQY
>.|TRBV28
ASMTRPQNQPQH
>.|TRBV5-4
ASSPAGTNTGELF
>.|TRBV21-1
ASSKVPFGGQPQH
>once|TRBV5-1
ASSPPGANTEAF
>few|TRBV18
ASSPGTGNEAF
>.|TRBV11-2
ASSFGTGVPHSGANVLT
>.|TRBV6-5
ASRRTSGKETQY
>.|TRBV7-9
ASSLEQGQGYGNTIY
>.|TRBV30
AWSNYRDRQF
>few|TRBV19
ASSIDRAGGQY
>once|TRBV30
AWRSFGLYEQY
>.|TRBV18
ASTMLQTGAGNTIY
>.|TRBV9
ASSPPSGSPLH
>.|TRBV11-3
ASSASSRGAGTDTQY
>.|TRBV27
ASSVVRGYGYT
>.|TRBV11-3
ASSLQRATDTQY
>once|TRBV18
ASSPSPGEKLF
>once|TRBV5-1
ASSLRLAGDEDEQF
>.|TRBV6-5
ASSYSVQGEGAGYT
>.|TRBV7-2
ASSLSPRGGNTEAF
>.|TRBV10-3
AISEQGHYGYT
>.|TRBV27
ASEFEQY
>.|TRBV7-2
ASSSASGRAYNEQF
>.|TRBV5-4
ASSLWRFEQY
>few|TRBV27
ASSPGAGGNNEQF
>.|TRBV2
ASRTGRTYEQY
>.|TRBV7-9
ASSLAPYEQY
>.|TRBV4-2
ASSQDRGAETQY
>few|TRBV10-1
ASSRTDYEQY
>.|TRBV19
ASSPRPLAGVGNEQF
>.|TRBV18
ASSPRGVDTQY
>once|TRBV28
ASTPPGTGFGYT
>.|TRBV6-1
ASSWGGYNEQF
>few|TRBV2
ASNSPGQRPYEQY
>.|TRBV1
TSSQPKLAGSDTQY
>.|TRBV19
AARDFDGYT
>.|TRBV28
ASSWRQGAGEQY
>.|TRBV7-9
ASSFLQDQPQH